This T cell receptor beta chain was recovered during a study of beta chain features in type 1 diabetes. The CDR3 is 14 amino acids. The germline CDR1 and CDR2 sequences are SGDLS and YYNGEE. The V and J ends lost 4 bases and 4 bases, in that order; junction bases with no gene match: 4. This clone has more than one count but fewer than ten. The antigen remains undetermined. Findings and caveats of the study: For patients and controls alike, PCR might favor shorter templates to the same degree.

The study reverse transcribed the entire isolated RNA, so it sequenced expressed TCRB transcripts. Profiling relied on immunoSEQ multiplex PCR, and the TCRdb table lists in-frame clones only, not all of them. The sample records 150,000 or so clones, just over 9% being singletons. This receptor was taken from a woman in her late teens or twenties in good health. The sequenced sample consisted of central memory CD4+ T cells from blood. This chain uses TRBV9 with TRBJ2-5, with TRBD1 matching over 10 bases. The CDR3 loop reads CASSLGQGTETQYF. CDR3 DNA: TGTGCCAGCAGCTTGGGACAGGGGACAGAGACCCAGTACTTC.